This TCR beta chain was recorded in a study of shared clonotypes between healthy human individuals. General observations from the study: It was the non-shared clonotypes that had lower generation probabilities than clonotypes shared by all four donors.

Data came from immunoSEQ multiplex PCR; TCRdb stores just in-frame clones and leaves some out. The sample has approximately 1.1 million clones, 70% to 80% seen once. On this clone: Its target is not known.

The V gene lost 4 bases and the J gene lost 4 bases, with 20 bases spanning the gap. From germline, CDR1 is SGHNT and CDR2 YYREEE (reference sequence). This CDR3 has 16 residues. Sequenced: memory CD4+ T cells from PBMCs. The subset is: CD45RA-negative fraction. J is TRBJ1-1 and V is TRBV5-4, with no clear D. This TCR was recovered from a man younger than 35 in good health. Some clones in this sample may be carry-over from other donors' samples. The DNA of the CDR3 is TGTGCCAGCAGCAGCCCAGGTGGGGTAGGTGGCACTGAAGCTTTCTTT. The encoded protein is CASSSPGGVGGTEAFF.